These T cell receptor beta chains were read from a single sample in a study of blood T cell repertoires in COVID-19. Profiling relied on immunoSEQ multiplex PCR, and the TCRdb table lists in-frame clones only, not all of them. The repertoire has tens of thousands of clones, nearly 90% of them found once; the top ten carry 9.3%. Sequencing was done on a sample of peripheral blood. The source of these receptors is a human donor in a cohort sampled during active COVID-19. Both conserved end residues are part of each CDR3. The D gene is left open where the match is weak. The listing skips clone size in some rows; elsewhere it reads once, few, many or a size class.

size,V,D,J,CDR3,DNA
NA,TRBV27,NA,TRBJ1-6,CASSPPSSYNSPLHF,TGTGCCAGCAGCCCCCCGAGCTCCTATAATTCACCCCTCCACTTT
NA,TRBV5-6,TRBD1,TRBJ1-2,CASTGQGNYGYTF,TGTGCCAGCACGGGACAGGGGAACTATGGCTACACCTTC
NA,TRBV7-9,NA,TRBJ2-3,CASSSPGGGSTDTQYF,TGTGCCAGCAGCTCCCCGGGGGGCGGGAGCACAGATACGCAGTATTTT
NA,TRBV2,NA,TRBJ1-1,CASSLDKNTEAFF,TGTGCCAGCAGTCTGGACAAGAACACTGAAGCTTTCTTT
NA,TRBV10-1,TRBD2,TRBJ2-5,CASSEREGEETQYF,TGCGCCAGCAGTGAACGGGAGGGGGAGGAGACCCAGTACTTC
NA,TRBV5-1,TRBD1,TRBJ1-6,CASSLGSMVQDRGILSGSPLHF,TGCGCCAGCAGCTTGGGGTCGATGGTTCAGGACAGGGGTATCTTATCAGGTTCACCCCTCCACTTT
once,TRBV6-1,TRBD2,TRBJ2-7,CASSEAGGAYEQYF,TGTGCCAGCAGTGAAGCGGGGGGGGCCTACGAGCAGTACTTC
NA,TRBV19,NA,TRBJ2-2,CASSPGKLAGELFF,TGTGCCAGTAGCCCCGGGAAACTCGCCGGGGAGCTGTTTTTT
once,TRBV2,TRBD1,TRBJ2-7,CASNEGTGGYEQYF,TGTGCCAGCAACGAAGGGACAGGGGGCTACGAGCAGTACTTC
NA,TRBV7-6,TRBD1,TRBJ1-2,CASSLMTGTYNYGYTF,TGTGCCAGCAGCTTAATGACAGGGACCTATAACTATGGCTACACCTTC
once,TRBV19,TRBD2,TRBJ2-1,CASSISGTSGGAYNEQFF,TGTGCCAGTAGTATTTCTGGGACTAGCGGGGGGGCCTACAATGAGCAGTTCTTC
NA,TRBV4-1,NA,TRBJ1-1,CASSQVDRAAEAFF,TGCGCCAGCAGCCAAGTGGACAGAGCCGCTGAAGCTTTCTTT
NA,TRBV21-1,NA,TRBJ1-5,CASSKGRGPNQPQHF,TGTGCCAGCAGCAAAGGTAGAGGGCCCAATCAGCCCCAGCATTTT
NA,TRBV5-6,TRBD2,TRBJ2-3,CASSSPGLAAYTQYF,TGTGCCAGCAGCTCCCCGGGACTAGCGGCTTATACGCAGTATTTT
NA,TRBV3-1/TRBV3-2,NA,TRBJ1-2,CASSQFGSGYTF,TGTGCCAGCAGCCAATTCGGGAGTGGCTACACCTTC
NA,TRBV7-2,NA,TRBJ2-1,CASSLTSFRNEQFF,TGTGCCAGCAGCTTGACTAGTTTCCGAAATGAGCAGTTCTTC
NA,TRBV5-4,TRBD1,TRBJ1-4,CASSLGQGRFNEKLFF,TGTGCCAGCAGCCTGGGACAGGGGCGATTTAATGAAAAACTGTTTTTT
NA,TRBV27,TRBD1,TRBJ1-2,CASSSLGQGNYGYTF,TGTGCCAGCAGTTCCTTGGGACAGGGGAACTATGGCTACACCTTC
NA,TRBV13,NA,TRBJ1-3,CASSLDRYNSGNTIYF,TGTGCCAGCAGCCTCGACAGATATAACTCTGGAAACACCATATATTTT
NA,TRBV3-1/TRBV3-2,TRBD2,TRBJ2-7,CASSRSSGTLGEQYF,TGTGCCAGCAGCCGGTCTAGCGGGACCTTGGGGGAGCAGTACTTC
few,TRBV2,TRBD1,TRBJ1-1,CASRKLGQGNPEAFF,TGTGCCAGCAGGAAACTGGGACAGGGGAATCCCGAGGCTTTCTTT
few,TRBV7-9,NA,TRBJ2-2,CASSQSGELFF,TGTGCCAGCAGCCAATCCGGGGAGCTGTTTTTT
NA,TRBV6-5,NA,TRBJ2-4,CASSHGGGTKNIQYF,TGTGCCAGCAGCCACGGAGGAGGAACCAAAAACATTCAGTACTTC
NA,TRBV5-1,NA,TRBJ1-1,CASSAQSGATGAFF,TGCGCCAGCAGCGCGCAGTCAGGGGCAACAGGAGCTTTCTTT
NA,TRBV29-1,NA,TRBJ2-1,CSVERMRGGEQFF,TGCAGCGTTGAGAGGATGAGGGGAGGTGAGCAGTTCTTC
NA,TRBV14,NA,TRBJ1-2,CASSQEVLGRFGYTF,TGTGCCAGCAGCCAGGAAGTTCTAGGCCGCTTTGGCTACACCTTC
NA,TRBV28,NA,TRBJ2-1,CASRPPSERNEQFF,TGTGCCAGCAGGCCTCCTAGCGAAAGGAATGAGCAGTTCTTC
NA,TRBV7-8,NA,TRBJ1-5,CASSPFQGGQNQPQHF,TGTGCCAGCAGCCCCTTCCAAGGCGGACAGAATCAGCCCCAGCATTTT
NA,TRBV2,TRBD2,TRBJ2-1,CASNRVVAGHEQFF,TGTGCCAGCAATCGGGTTGTAGCGGGACATGAGCAGTTCTTC
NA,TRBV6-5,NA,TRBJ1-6,CASSYPQSGGVSPLHF,TGTGCCAGCAGTTACCCCCAATCCGGGGGGGTTTCACCCCTCCACTTT
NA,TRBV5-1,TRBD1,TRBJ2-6,CASSLSGTATSGANVLTF,TGCGCCAGCAGCTTATCCGGGACAGCCACCTCTGGGGCCAACGTCCTGACTTTC
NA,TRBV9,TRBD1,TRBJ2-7,CASSPGTGGFLEQYF,TGTGCCAGCAGCCCCGGGACAGGGGGATTTCTCGAGCAGTACTTC
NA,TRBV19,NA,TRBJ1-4,CASSPGDYEKLFF,TGTGCCAGTAGTCCGGGGGACTATGAAAAACTGTTTTTT
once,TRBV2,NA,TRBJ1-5,CASKGGSGQPQHF,TGTGCCAGCAAGGGAGGGAGCGGTCAGCCCCAGCATTTT
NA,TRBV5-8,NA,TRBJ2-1,CASSLIYSFSNNEQFF,TGTGCCAGCAGCTTGATCTATTCTTTCTCCAACAATGAGCAGTTCTTC
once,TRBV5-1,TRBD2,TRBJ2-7,CASSLEREGGEQYF,TGCGCCAGCAGCTTGGAGCGGGAGGGTGGCGAGCAGTACTTC
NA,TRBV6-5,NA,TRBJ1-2,CASKEPANYGYTF,TGTGCCAGCAAGGAGCCAGCTAACTATGGCTACACCTTC
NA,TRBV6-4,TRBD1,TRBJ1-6,CASSARTGGGNSPLHF,TGTGCCAGCAGTGCCCGGACAGGGGGAGGAAATTCACCCCTCCACTTT
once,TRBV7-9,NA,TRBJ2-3,CASMGPWSDTQYF,TGTGCCAGCATGGGCCCTTGGTCGGATACGCAGTATTTT
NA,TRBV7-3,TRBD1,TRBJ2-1,CASSLGQGASNEQFF,TGTGCCAGCAGCTTAGGACAGGGGGCGAGTAATGAGCAGTTCTTC
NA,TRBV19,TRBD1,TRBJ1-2,CASSIARGDYGYTF,TGTGCCAGTAGTATAGCCAGGGGGGACTATGGCTACACCTTC
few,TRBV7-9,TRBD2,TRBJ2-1,CASSFGTSGSIEQFF,TGTGCCAGCAGCTTTGGGACTAGCGGGAGTATTGAGCAGTTCTTC